This paragraph reports one T cell receptor (beta chain). Its target is unknown. The data were produced by immunoSEQ multiplex PCR, yet TCRdb's version contains in-frame clones alone and is incomplete. The sample yields about 96,000 clones, 80% to 95% seen once. These data are taken from a study of graft-versus-host responses after intestinal transplantation. Study context: Grafts were multivisceral, liver-intestinal, or isolated intestinal. All recipients got anti-thymocyte globulin induction, then tacrolimus and steroids for approximately 3 years. Overall study results and limits: Allografts of one patient group, those with graft-donor T cell macrochimerism, had high graft-versus-host to host-versus-graft clonal ratios.

Germline V gene data show CDR1 as SQVTM and CDR2 as ANQGSEA. Trimming stripped 6 bases from V and 4 bases from J, with 19 bases between. The length of the CDR3 is 14 residues. The TCR sequence derives from a human donor who received an intestinal transplant. Sequenced here: unstimulated CD4+ T cells sorted from spleen or lymph node cells, sampled before intestinal transplant. The rearrangement uses TRBV29-1 and TRBJ2-7, with D perhaps matching TRBD2 (6 bases). CDR3 protein: CSVITGTQVYEQYF. In DNA form, the CDR3 reads TGCAGCGTGATCACCGGGACTCAGGTTTACGAGCAGTACTTC.